The present T cell receptor beta chain was sequenced within a study of blood T cell repertoires in COVID-19. Study-wide background: Sites in the United States, Italy and Spain provided acute and convalescent COVID-19 samples. Sources were T cells, B-cell-depleted T cells, or PBMCs; the material itself was cDNA or gDNA.

The CDR3 sequence is 15 residues long. The V gene's germline CDR1 is LGHNA and CDR2 YNFKEQ. Trimming pared 6 bases from V and 0 bases from J, leaving 12 bases between. As processed by the authors: Amplifying reference gene primers gave estimates of nucleated cell counts. The assay was immunoSEQ multiplex PCR, and TCRdb's table has in-frame clones only and misses some. The V and J calls and clone size come from that table; D and trimming were worked out from the DNA. The sample holds around 50,000 clones, 75% to 90% seen once. The clonotype was recovered from a man in his 70s with acute or convalescent COVID-19. This chain joins TRBV4-2 and TRBJ2-1; the D gene is possibly TRBD1 (7 bases). Sequenced input: peripheral blood. The CDR3 spells CASRDQGGSYNEQFF. The CDR3 DNA reads as TGTGCCAGCAGGGATCAGGGGGGCTCCTACAATGAGCAGTTCTTC.